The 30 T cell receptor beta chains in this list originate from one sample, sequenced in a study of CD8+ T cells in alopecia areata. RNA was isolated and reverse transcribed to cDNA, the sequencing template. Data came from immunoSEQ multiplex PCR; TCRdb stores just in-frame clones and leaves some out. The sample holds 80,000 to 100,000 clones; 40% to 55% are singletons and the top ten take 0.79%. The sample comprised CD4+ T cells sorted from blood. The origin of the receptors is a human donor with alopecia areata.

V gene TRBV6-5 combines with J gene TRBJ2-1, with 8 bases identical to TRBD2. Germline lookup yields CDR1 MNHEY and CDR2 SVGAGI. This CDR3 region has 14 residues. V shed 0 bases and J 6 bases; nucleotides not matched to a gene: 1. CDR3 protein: CASSYSRGGNEQFF. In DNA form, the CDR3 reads TGTGCCAGCAGTTACTCACGGGGGGGCAATGAGCAGTTCTTC.

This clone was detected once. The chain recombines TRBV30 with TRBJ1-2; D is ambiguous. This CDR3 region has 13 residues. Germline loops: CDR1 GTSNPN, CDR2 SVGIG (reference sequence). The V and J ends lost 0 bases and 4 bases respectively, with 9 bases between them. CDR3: CAWSVLGLYGYTF. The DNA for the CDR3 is TGTGCCTGGAGTGTACTCGGACTCTATGGCTACACCTTC.

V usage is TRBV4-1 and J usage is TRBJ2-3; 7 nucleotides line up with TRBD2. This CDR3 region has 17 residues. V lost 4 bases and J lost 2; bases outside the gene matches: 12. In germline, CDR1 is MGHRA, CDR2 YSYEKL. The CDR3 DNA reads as TGCGCCAGCAGCCGAGTTTCGGGGGGAGCGTTCACAGATACGCAGTATTTT. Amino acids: CASSRVSGGAFTDTQYF.

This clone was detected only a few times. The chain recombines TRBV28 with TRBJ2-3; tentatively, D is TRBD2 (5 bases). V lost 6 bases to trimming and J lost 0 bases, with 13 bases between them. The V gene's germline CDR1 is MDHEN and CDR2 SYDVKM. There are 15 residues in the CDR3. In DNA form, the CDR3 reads TGTGCCAGCAGCCCGCCCAGCGGAAGCACAGATACGCAGTATTTT. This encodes CASSPPSGSTDTQYF.

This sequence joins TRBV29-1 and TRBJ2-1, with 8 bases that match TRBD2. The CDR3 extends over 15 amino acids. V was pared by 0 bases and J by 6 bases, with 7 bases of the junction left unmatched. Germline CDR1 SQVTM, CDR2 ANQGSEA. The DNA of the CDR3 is TGCAGCGTTGAAGACAGCGGGAGTAGCCTCAATGAGCAGTTCTTC. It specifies CSVEDSGSSLNEQFF.

CDR3 region: CSVDEVRAWGNEQFF. CDR3 DNA sequence: TGCAGCGTTGATGAAGTGAGGGCCTGGGGGAATGAGCAGTTCTTC. The chain is built from TRBV29-1 and TRBJ2-1, with D possibly called TRBD1 or TRBD2 (5 bases each). CDR1 and CDR2 (germline): SQVTM, ANQGSEA. There are 15 residues in the CDR3. Deletions cut 3 bases from V and 7 bases from J, with 19 bases between.

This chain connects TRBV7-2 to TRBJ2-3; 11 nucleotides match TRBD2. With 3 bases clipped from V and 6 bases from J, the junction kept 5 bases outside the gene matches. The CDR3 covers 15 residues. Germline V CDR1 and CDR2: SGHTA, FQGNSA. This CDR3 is CASSLVLAGADTQYF. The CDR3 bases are TGTGCCAGCAGCTTGGTACTAGCGGGAGCGGATACGCAGTATTTT. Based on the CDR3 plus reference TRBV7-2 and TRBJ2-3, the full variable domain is GAGVSQSPSNKVTEKGKDVELRCDPISGHTALYWYRQSLGQGLEFLIYFQGNSAPDKSGLPSDRFSAERTGGSVSTLTIQRTQQEDSAVYLCASSLVLAGADTQYFGPGTRLTVL.

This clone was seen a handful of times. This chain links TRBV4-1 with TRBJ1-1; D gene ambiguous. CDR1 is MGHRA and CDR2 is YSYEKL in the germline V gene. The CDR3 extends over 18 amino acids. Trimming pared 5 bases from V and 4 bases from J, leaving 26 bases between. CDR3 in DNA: TGCGCCAGCAGCAACCCACCCGGCTACCTACCATCGGGCACTGAAGCTTTCTTT. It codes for CASSNPPGYLPSGTEAFF.

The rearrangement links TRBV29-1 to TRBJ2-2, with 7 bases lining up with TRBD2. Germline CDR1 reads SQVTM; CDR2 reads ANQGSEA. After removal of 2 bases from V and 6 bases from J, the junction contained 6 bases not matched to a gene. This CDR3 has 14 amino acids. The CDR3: CSVELGRGSGELFF. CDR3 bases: TGCAGCGTTGAACTTGGGCGGGGGTCCGGGGAGCTGTTTTTT.

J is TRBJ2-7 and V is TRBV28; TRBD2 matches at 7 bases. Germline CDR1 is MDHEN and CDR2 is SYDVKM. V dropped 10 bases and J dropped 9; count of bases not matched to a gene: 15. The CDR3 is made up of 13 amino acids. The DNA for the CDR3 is TGTGCCATCGGGGCTAGCGGCCTACGAGGGCAGTACTTC. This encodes CAIGASGLRGQYF.

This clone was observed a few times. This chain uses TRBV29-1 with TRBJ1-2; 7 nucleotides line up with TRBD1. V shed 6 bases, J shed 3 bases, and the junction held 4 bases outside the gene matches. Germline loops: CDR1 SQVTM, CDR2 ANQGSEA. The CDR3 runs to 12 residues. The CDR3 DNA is TGCAGCGTAGAGGGGGCGGACTATGGCTACACCTTC. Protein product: CSVEGADYGYTF.

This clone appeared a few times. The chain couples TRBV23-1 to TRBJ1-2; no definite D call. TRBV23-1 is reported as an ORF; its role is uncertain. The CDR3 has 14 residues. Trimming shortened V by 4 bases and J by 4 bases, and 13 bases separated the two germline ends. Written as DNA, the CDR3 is TGCGCCAGCAGTCGCGACTGGAAAGTCTATGGCTACACCTTC. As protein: CASSRDWKVYGYTF.

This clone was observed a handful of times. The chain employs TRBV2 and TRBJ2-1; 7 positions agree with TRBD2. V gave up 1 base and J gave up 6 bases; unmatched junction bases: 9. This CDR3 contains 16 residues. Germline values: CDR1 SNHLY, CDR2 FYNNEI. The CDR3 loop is CASSEEKGSGGNEQFF. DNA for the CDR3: TGTGCCAGCAGTGAAGAAAAGGGCTCGGGAGGCAATGAGCAGTTCTTC.

CDR3 amino acids: CASSQRTRYNEQFF. The CDR3 nucleotides are TGTGCCAGCAGTCAGCGGACGAGATACAATGAGCAGTTCTTC. The rearrangement uses TRBV2 and TRBJ2-1; D is possibly TRBD2 (5 bases). The CDR3 length is 14 residues. Germline CDR1 reads SNHLY; CDR2 reads FYNNEI. The germline V and J ends were trimmed by 5 bases and 4 bases, with 12 bases remaining between them.

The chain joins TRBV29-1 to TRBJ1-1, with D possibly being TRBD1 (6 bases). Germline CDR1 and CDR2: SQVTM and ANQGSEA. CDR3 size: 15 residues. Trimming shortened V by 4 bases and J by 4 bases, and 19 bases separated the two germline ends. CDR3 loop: CSVVGSGGTGTEAFF. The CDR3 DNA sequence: TGCAGCGTTGTAGGGAGCGGGGGCACGGGCACTGAAGCTTTCTTT.

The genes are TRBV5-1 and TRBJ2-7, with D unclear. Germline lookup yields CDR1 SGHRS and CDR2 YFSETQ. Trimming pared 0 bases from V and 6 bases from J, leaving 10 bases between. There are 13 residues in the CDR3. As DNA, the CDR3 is TGCGCCAGCAGCTTGGCTTTAGGGTTCGAGCAGTACTTC. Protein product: CASSLALGFEQYF.

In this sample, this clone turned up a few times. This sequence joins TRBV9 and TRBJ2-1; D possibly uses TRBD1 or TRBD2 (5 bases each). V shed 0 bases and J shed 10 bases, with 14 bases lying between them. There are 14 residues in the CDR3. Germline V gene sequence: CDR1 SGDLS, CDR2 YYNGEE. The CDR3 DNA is TGTGCCAGCAGCGTAGAGGGACCCAGCAGCGAGCAGTTCTTC. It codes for CASSVEGPSSEQFF.

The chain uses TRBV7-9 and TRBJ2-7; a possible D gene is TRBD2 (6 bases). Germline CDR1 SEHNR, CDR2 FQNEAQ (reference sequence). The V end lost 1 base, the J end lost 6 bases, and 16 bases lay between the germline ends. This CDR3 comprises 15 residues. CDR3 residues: CASSLGPPEGSEQYF. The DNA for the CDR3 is TGTGCCAGCAGCTTAGGCCCGCCGGAGGGAAGCGAGCAGTACTTC.

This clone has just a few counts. The CDR3 reads CSVAAGGTGELFF. The CDR3 DNA reads as TGCAGCGTTGCGGCGGGGGGCACCGGGGAGCTGTTTTTT. V is TRBV29-1 and J is TRBJ2-2, with TRBD2 identical over 8 bases. Germline assignment: CDR1 SQVTM and CDR2 ANQGSEA. CDR3 size: 13 residues. Germline trimming cut 4 bases from V and 4 bases from J; bases unmatched to any gene: 2.

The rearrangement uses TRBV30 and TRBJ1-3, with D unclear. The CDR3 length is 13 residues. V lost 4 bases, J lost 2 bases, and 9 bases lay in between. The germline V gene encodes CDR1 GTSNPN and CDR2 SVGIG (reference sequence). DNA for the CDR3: TGTGCCTGGACCCTGCACACTGGAAACACCATATATTTT. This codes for CAWTLHTGNTIYF.

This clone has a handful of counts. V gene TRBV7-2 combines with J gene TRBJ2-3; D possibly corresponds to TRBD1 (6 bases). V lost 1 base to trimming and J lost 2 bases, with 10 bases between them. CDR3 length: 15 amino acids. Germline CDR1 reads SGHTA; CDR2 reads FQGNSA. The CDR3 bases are TGTGCCAGCAGCTTAGTGGACAGTTACACAGATACGCAGTATTTT. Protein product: CASSLVDSYTDTQYF.

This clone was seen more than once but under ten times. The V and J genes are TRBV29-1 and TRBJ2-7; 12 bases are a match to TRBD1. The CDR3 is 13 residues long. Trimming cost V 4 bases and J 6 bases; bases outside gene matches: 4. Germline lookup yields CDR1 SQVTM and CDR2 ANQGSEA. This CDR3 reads CSVAGTGGGEQYF. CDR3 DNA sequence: TGCAGCGTTGCGGGGACAGGGGGCGGCGAGCAGTACTTC.

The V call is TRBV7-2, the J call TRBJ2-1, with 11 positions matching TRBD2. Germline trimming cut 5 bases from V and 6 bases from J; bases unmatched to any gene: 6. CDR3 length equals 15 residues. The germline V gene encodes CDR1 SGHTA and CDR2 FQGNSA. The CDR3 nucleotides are TGTGCCAGCAGCCAACTAGCGGGAGTTTCCAATGAGCAGTTCTTC. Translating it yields CASSQLAGVSNEQFF.

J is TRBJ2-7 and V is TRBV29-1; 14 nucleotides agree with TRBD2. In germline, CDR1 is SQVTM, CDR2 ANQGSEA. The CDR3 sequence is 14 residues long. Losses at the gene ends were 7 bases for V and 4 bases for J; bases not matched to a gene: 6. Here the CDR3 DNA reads TGCAGCGCCGGGACTAGCGGGAGTAGGTACGAGCAGTACTTC. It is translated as CSAGTSGSRYEQYF.

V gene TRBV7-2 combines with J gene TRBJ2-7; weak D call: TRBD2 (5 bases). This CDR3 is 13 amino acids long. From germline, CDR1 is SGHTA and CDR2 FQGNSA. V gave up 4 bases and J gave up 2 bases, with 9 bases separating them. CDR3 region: CASSSPGTYEQYF. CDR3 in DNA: TGTGCCAGCAGCTCCCCCGGGACCTACGAGCAGTACTTC.

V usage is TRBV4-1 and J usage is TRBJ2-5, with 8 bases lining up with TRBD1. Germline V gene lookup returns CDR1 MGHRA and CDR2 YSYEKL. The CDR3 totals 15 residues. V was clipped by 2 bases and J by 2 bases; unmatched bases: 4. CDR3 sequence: CASSQRQGRQETQYF. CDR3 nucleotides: TGCGCCAGCAGCCAACGACAGGGGCGACAAGAGACCCAGTACTTC.

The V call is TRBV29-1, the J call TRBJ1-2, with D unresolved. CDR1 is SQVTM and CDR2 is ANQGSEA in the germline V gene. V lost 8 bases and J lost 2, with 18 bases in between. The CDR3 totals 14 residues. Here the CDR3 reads CSYQSAWPNYGYTF. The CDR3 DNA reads TGCAGCTACCAATCAGCCTGGCCCAACTATGGCTACACCTTC.

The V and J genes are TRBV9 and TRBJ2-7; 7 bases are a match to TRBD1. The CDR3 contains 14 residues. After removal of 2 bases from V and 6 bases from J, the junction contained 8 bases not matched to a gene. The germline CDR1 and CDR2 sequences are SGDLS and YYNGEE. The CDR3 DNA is TGTGCCAGCAGCGTTCAACAGGGGTCTGCCGAGCAGTACTTC. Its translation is CASSVQQGSAEQYF.

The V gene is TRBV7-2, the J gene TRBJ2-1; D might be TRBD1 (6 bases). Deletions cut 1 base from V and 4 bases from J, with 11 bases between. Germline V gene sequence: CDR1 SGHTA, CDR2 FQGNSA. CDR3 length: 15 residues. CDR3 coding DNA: TGTGCCAGCAGCTTAGAACAGGGTGGATACAATGAGCAGTTCTTC. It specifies CASSLEQGGYNEQFF.

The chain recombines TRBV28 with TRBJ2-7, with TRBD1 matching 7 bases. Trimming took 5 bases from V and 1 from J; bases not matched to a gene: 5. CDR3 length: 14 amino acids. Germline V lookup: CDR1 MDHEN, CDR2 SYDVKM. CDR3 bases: TGTGCCAGCAGTGACCGGGACAGATCCTACGAGCAGTACTTC. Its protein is CASSDRDRSYEQYF.